The source of this T cell receptor (beta chain) is a study of blood T cell repertoires in COVID-19. On the study more broadly: Spain, Italy and the United States supplied samples that represented acute and convalescent COVID-19. T cells, B-cell-depleted T cells, or PBMCs provided the cDNA or gDNA that served as material.

In the authors' workflow: Nucleated cell number was recorded as an estimate derived from reference gene primer amplification. Profiled with immunoSEQ multiplex PCR; TCRdb holds only in-frame clones, not every one. The D gene and trimming were derived from the DNA, and the V and J assignments and clone size from that table. The sample records approximately 100,000 clones, approximately 84% being singletons. The V gene end was trimmed by 4 bases and the J gene end by 8 bases; junction bases not matched to a gene: 9. Germline assignment: CDR1 SGHRS and CDR2 YFSETQ. The CDR3 has 15 amino acids. The material sequenced was peripheral blood. The V call is TRBV5-1, the J call TRBJ1-4; 9 bases match TRBD1. This clonotype originated in a human donor in a cohort sampled during active COVID-19. The CDR3, as DNA: TGCGCCAGCAGCCTGGCCGGGACAGGGTCCGAAAAACTGTTTTTT. The encoded protein is CASSLAGTGSEKLFF.